The sequence of this TCR beta chain was determined in a study of T cells in Graves' hyperthyroidism and ophthalmopathy (dated by TCRdb to about 2019). At the level of the whole study: Peripheral blood samples were taken at initial diagnosis, before any treatment was given. In more than 5 Graves' hyperthyroidism patients, the study also compared T-cell repertoires from thyroid tissue with T-cell repertoires from blood. According to the paper, TCR Vbeta CDR3 sequencing was carried out on about 140 peripheral blood samples, which came from under 50 ophthalmopathy, under 80 hyperthyroidism and roughly 17 progressor patients. The 100 discovery patients were randomly divided into training and test sets at a 7:3 ratio. TCR V-J signatures able to tell the groups apart were searched for in a discovery cohort of 95 to 100 patients, of whom more than 40 had Graves' ophthalmopathy and around 56 had stable Graves' hyperthyroidism. Once sampling was done, hyperthyroidism patients were given methimazole at a starting dose of 30 mg daily, whereas ophthalmopathy patients were given high-dose intravenous methylprednisolone. An independent validation cohort of 18 to 20 hyperthyroidism patients and about 16 patients who later progressed to ophthalmopathy tested prospective prediction of ophthalmopathy. Broader findings and caveats from the paper: Sample size was not statistically predetermined, and blinding of investigators to group allocation was not performed. In validation, the model predicted progression to ophthalmopathy a median of roughly 6.1 months before onset, with roughly 71% sensitivity and almost 75% specificity. Ophthalmopathy was separated from stable hyperthyroidism by a 13 V-J signature model, with just over 85% sensitivity and about 81% specificity obtained in cross-validation and 80%/75% obtained in testing. Most expanded thyroid clonotypes (frequency above 0.001) were also detected in blood, suggesting blood repertoires may reflect thyroid immune responses.

Stable Graves' hyperthyroidism was defined as no progression to ophthalmopathy during 18 months of follow-up. Hyperthyroidism patients were newly diagnosed, with disease duration under 2 months, and aged 18 to 65 years. Patients with uncontrolled infections, other autoimmune diseases, pregnancy or lactation were excluded. Diagnoses were based on clinical symptoms, serum thyroxine and TRAb, thyroid ultrasound and orbital computed tomography. Ficoll-Paque density gradient centrifugation was used to isolate PBMCs from approximately 10 ml of fresh peripheral blood. Trizol reagent was used to extract total RNA, and RNA quality was then checked on an Agilent 2100 Bioanalyzer. TCR beta CDR3 regions were amplified from RNA transcripts. The TCR CDR3 was subjected to a first round of RT-PCR using the HTBI primer set and the Qiagen OneStep RT-PCR kit. Libraries were constructed in a second round of multiplex PCR, after which size selection and purification were performed. The libraries were sequenced on an Illumina HiSeq2000 using paired-end 100 bp reads. Under the source paper's analysis protocol: Raw data were processed with SOAPnuke, discarding reads with adapters, uncalled bases, mean Phred below 15, or no exact constant-primer or identifier match. High-quality paired reads were merged using COPE v1.2.5, and each unique nucleotide sequence was defined as a clonotype. MiTCR v1.1 was used to align the clonotypes against IMGT TRBV, TRBD and TRBJ reference segments. Analysis was restricted to V-J combinations with a frequency above 0.0001, which covered 99.2% of repertoires. A TCS score was defined as the ratio between F50 (clonal expansion) and ExV (chaos), using BLOSUM62-based TCRdist between CDR3 peptides within each V-J. Welch's t-statistics and random forest reduced roughly 540 V-J features to 13, which were used in a naive Bayes classifier (R e1071). Using fastp trimming at Q25 and MiXCR clonotype assembly, TCRdb reanalyzed the public sequencing data and kept in-frame beta chains. CDR3 protein sequences are deduplicated, and each keeps its most common genes and DNA. The V and J calls and clone size come from TCRdb's table, not from the authors' own analysis. The sample table lists about 180,000 distinct CDR3 sequences, 15% to 20% of them with a count of one. 25% to 35% of the sample is held by the ten biggest clonotypes.

This clonotype was seen ten or more times. Its antigen is unknown. Nothing much larger sits one base from this clone, and base qualities are not available. Including the terminal cysteine and phenylalanine, the CDR3 comprises 15 residues. This entry keeps only the CDR3 DNA: 45 bases, framed from base 1. Per the germline V gene (reference sequence), DFQATT is the CDR1 and SNEGSKA is the CDR2. Relative to germline, V is 3 bases shorter and J is 0 bases shorter, with 12 bases between their ends. This TCR was recovered from a woman in her fifties or sixties with Graves' hyperthyroidism. The rearranged chain carries TRBV20-1 and TRBJ1-5, with the D gene call left open. What was sequenced was blood. The CDR3 amino acid sequence is: CSASTFPYSNQPQHF. Read as DNA, the sequence is TGCAGTGCTAGTACATTTCCCTATAGCAATCAGCCCCAGCATTTT.